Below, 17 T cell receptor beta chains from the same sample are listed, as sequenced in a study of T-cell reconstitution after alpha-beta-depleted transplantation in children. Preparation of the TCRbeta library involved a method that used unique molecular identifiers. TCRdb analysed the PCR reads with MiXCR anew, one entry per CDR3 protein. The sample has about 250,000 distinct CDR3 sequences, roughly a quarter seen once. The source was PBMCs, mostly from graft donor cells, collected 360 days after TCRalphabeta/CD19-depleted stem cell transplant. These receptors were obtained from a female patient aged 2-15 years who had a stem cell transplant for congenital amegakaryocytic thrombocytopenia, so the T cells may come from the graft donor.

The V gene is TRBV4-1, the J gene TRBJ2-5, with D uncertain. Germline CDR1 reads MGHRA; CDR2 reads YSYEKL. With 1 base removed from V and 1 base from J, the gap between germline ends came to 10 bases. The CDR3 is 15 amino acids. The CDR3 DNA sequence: TGCGCCAGCAGCCAAGGGGCCAGAGCCCAAGAGACCCAGTACTTC. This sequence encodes CASSQGARAQETQYF.

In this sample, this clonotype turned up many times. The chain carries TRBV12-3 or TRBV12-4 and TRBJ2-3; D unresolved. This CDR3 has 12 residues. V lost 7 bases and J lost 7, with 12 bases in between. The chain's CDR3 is CASTKGPNTQYF. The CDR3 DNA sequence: TGTGCCAGCACCAAGGGCCCTAATACGCAGTATTTT.

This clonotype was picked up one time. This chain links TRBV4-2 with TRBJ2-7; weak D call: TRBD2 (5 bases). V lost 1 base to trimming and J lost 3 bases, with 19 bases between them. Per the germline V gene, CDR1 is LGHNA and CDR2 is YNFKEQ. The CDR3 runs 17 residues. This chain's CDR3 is CASSQVSLSGVHYEQYF. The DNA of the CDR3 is TGTGCCAGCAGCCAAGTCTCCCTCTCCGGGGTTCACTACGAGCAGTACTTC.

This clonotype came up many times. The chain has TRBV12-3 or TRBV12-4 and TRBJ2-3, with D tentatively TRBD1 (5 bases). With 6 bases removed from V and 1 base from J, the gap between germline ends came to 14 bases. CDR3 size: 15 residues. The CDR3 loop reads CASSSSVRGTDTQYF. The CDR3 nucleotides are TGTGCCAGCAGCTCCTCCGTCAGGGGCACAGATACGCAGTATTTT.

The CDR3 region has the DNA TGTGCCAGCAGCTTAAGTATTCCACCGGGCCTGTATAGCAATCAGCCCCAGCATTTT. It translates to CASSLSIPPGLYSNQPQHF. This chain links TRBV7-6 with TRBJ1-5, with unresolved D. This CDR3 spans 19 amino acids. Germline assignment: CDR1 SGHVS and CDR2 FNYEAQ. The germline V and J ends were trimmed by 2 bases and 0 bases, with 20 bases remaining between them.

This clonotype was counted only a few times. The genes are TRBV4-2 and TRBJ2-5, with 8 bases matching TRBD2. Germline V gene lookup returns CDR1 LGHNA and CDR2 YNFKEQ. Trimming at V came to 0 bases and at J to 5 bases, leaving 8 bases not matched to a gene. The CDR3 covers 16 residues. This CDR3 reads CASSQDRAGGPETQYF. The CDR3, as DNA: TGTGCCAGCAGCCAAGATCGTGCGGGGGGTCCGGAGACCCAGTACTTC.

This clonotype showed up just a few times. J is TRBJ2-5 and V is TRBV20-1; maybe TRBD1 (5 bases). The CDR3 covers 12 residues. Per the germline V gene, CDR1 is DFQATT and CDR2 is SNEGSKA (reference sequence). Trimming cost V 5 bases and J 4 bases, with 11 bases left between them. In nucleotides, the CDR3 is TGCAGTGCTGACCAGGGTCGAGAGACCCAGTACTTC. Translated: CSADQGRETQYF.

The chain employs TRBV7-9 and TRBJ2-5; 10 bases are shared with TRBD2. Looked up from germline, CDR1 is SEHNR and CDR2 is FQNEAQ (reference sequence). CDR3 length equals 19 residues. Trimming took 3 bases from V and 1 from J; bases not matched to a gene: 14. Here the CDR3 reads CASSFPLAGVGLLQETQYF. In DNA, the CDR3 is TGTGCCAGCAGCTTCCCTCTAGCGGGAGTGGGTTTACTCCAAGAGACCCAGTACTTC.

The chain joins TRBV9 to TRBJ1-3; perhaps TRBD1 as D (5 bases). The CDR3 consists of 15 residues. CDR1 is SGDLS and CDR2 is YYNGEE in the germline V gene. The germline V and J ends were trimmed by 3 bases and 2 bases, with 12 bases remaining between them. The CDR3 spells CASSARGGTGNTIYF. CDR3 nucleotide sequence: TGTGCCAGCAGCGCCCGGGGGGGAACTGGAAACACCATATATTTT.

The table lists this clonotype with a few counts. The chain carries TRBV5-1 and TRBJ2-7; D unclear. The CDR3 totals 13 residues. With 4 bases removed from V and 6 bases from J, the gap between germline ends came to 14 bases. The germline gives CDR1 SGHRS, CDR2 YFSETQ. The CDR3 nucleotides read TGCGCCAGCAGCCCGGACGTGGGTTCCGAGCAGTACTTC. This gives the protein CASSPDVGSEQYF.

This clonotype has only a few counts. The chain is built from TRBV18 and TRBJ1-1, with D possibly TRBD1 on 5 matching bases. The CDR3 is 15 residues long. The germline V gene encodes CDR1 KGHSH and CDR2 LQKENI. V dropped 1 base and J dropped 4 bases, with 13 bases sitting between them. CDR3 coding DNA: TGTGCCAGCTCACCACGGCAGGGTGGGGGCACTGAAGCTTTCTTT. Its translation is CASSPRQGGGTEAFF. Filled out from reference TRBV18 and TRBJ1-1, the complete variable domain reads NAGVMQNPRHLVRRRGQEARLRCSPMKGHSHVYWYRQLPEEGLKFMVYLQKENIIDESGMPKERFSAEFPKEGPSILRIQQVVRGDSAAYFCASSPRQGGGTEAFFGQGTRLTVV.

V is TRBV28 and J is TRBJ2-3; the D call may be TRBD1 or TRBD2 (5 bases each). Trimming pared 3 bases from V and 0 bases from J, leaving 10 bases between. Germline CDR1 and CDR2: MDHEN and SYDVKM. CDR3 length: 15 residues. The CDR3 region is CASSFTWDSTDTQYF. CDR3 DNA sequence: TGTGCCAGCAGTTTTACATGGGACAGCACAGATACGCAGTATTTT.

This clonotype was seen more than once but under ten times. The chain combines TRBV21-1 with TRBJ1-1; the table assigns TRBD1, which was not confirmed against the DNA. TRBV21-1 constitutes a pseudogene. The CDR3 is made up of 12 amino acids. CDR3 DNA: TGTGCCAGGACAGGGAGGAGCACTGAAGCTTTCTTT. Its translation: CARTGRSTEAFF.

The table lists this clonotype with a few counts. The CDR3 loop is CSPFVDTDTQYF. CDR3 nucleotide sequence: TGCAGTCCGTTTGTGGACACCGATACGCAGTATTTT. This rearrangement joins TRBV20-1 to TRBJ2-3, with a possible D match to TRBD1 (5 bases). The CDR3 totals 12 residues. V lost 8 bases to trimming and J lost 6 bases, with 15 bases between them. The V gene's germline CDR1 is DFQATT and CDR2 SNEGSKA (reference sequence).

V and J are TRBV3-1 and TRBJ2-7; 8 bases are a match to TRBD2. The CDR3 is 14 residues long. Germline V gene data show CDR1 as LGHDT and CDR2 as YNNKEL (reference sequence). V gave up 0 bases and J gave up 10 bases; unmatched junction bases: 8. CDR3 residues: CASSQELSGDLQYF. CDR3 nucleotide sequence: TGTGCCAGCAGCCAAGAGCTTAGCGGGGATCTCCAGTACTTC.

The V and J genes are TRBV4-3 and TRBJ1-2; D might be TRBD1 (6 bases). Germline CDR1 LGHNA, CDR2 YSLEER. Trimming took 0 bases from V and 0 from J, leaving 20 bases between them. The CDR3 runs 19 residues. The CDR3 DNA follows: TGCGCCAGCAGCCAAGATTTTAGCCAGGGGATTTTAGCTAACTATGGCTACACCTTC. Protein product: CASSQDFSQGILANYGYTF.

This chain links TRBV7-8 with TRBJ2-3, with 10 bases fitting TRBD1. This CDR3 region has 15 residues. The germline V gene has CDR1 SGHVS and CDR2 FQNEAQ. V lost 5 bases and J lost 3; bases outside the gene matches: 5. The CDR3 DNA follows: TGTGCCAGCAGCCAATGGACAGGGGGTACAGATACGCAGTATTTT. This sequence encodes CASSQWTGGTDTQYF.